One sample yielded the 5 T cell receptor beta chains listed below, sequenced in a study of neurological immune-mediated disorders. MiXCR, applied by TCRdb to the 5' RACE reads, yields one record per CDR3 protein. This table holds about 46,000 distinct CDR3 sequences, approximately 2.8% found once. The sequencing input was PBMCs. The receptors here all came from a woman aged 45 to 65 with multiple sclerosis.

The sample holds many counts of this clonotype. This chain uses TRBV20-1 with TRBJ1-3, with a weak D call TRBD1 (5 bases). Between the trimmed V and J ends, which lost 3 bases and 3 bases, there was a span of 12 bases. CDR1 and CDR2 (germline): DFQATT, SNEGSKA (reference sequence). The CDR3 contains 14 residues. In DNA form, the CDR3 reads TGCAGTGCTAGGGGACCTGCCTATGGAAACACCATATATTTT. Its protein is CSARGPAYGNTIYF.

The chain has TRBV18 and TRBJ2-1; D is possibly TRBD1 (5 bases). The CDR3 contains 12 residues. The germline gives CDR1 KGHSH, CDR2 LQKENI. V was trimmed by 5 bases and J by 10 bases, leaving 12 bases between them. The CDR3 DNA is TGTGCCAGCTCATCTTCCCAGGGAGAGCAGTTCTTC. This translates into CASSSSQGEQFF. The full variable domain, in which reference TRBV18 and TRBJ2-1 provide the parts outside the CDR3, is NAGVMQNPRHLVRRRGQEARLRCSPMKGHSHVYWYRQLPEEGLKFMVYLQKENIIDESGMPKERFSAEFPKEGPSILRIQQVVRGDSAAYFCASSSSQGEQFFGPGTRLTVL.

This clonotype was recorded at least ten times. V gene TRBV7-3 combines with J gene TRBJ2-5, with D uncertain. CDR3 length: 13 residues. Germline values: CDR1 SGHTA, CDR2 FQGTGA. Between the trimmed V and J ends, which lost 1 base and 2 bases, there was a span of 5 bases. The DNA for the CDR3 is TGTGCCAGCAGCTTAAGCCGTCAAGAGACCCAGTACTTC. It translates to CASSLSRQETQYF.

This clonotype was recorded at least ten times. The gene calls are TRBV7-2 and TRBJ2-1; TRBD2 might be the D (6 bases). Germline V gives CDR1 SGHTA, CDR2 FQGNSA. This CDR3 region has 15 residues. V was pared by 5 bases and J by 5 bases, with 16 bases between. CDR3 residues: CASSLVGTVHNEQFF. The DNA for the CDR3 is TGTGCCAGCAGCCTGGTCGGGACTGTACACAATGAGCAGTTCTTC.

This clonotype was observed many times. This rearrangement joins TRBV20-1 to TRBJ2-1, with a weak D call TRBD2 (6 bases). This CDR3 is built from 16 residues. The ends were cut back, 2 bases at V and 4 bases at J, with 18 bases in the middle. CDR1 and CDR2 (germline): DFQATT, SNEGSKA (reference sequence). Here the CDR3 DNA reads TGCAGTGCTAGACCCGAGCGGGCGTCTTGGTACAATGAGCAGTTCTTC. Its translation is CSARPERASWYNEQFF.